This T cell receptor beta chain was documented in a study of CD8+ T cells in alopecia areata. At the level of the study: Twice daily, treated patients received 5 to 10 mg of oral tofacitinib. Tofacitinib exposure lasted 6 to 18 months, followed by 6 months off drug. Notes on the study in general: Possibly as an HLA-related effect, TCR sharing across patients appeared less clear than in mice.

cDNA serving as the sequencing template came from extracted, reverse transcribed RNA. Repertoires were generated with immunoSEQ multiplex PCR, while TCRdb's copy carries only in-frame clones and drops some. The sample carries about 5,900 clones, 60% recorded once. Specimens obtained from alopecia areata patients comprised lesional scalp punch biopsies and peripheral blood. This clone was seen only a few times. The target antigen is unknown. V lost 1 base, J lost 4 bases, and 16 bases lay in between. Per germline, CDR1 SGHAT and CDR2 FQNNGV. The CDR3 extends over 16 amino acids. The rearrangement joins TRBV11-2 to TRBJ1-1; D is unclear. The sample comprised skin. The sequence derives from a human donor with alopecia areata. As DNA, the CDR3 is TGTGCCAGCAGCTTAGGGGGTTCCGGAGGCGGCACTGAAGCTTTCTTT. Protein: CASSLGGSGGGTEAFF.